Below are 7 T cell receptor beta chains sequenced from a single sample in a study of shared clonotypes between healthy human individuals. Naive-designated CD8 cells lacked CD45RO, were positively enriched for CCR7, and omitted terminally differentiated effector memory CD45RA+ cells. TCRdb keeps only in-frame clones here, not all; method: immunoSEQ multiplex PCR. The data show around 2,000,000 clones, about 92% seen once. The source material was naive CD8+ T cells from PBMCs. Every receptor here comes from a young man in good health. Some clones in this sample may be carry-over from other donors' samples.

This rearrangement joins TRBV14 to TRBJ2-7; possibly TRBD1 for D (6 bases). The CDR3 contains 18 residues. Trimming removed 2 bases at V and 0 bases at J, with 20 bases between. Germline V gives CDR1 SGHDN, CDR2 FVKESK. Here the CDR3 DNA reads TGTGCCAGCAGCCAAATGTTTACGGGACACCTTATCTCCTACGAGCAGTACTTC. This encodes CASSQMFTGHLISYEQYF.

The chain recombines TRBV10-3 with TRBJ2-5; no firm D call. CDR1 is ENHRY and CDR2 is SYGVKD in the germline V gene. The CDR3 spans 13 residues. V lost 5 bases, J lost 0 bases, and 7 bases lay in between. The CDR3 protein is CAISTEYQETQYF. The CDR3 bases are TGTGCCATCAGTACAGAGTACCAAGAGACCCAGTACTTC.

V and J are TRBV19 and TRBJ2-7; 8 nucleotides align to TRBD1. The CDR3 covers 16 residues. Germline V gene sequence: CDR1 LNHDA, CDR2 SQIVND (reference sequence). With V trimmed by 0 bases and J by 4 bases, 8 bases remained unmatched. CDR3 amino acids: CASSIDYRTGTYEQYF. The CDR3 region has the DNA TGTGCCAGTAGTATAGATTATCGGACAGGGACGTACGAGCAGTACTTC.

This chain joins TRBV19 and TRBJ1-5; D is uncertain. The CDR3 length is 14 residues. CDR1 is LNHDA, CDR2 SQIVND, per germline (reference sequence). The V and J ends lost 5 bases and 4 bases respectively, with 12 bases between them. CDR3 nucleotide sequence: TGTGCCAGTAGTCTCTGGTCAGCGAATCAGCCCCAGCATTTT. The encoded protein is CASSLWSANQPQHF.

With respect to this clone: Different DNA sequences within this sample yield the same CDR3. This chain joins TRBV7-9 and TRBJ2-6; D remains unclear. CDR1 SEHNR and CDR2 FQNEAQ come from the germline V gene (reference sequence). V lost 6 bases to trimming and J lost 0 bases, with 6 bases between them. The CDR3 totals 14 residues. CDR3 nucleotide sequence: TGTGCCAGCAGTTCGTACTCTGGGGCCAACGTCCTGACTTTC. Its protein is CASSSYSGANVLTF.

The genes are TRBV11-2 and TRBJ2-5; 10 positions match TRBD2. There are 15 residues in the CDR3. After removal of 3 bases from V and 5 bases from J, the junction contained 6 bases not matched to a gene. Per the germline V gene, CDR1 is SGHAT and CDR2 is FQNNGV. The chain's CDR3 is CASSFEAGGPETQYF. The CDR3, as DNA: TGTGCCAGCAGCTTTGAAGCGGGAGGGCCGGAGACCCAGTACTTC.

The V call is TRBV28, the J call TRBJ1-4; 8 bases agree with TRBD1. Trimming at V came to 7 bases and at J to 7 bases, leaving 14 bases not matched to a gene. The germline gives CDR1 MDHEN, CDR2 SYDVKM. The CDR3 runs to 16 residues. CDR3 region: CASTPSGTGGGEKLFF. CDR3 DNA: TGTGCCAGCACTCCGTCGGGAACAGGGGGAGGTGAAAAACTGTTTTTT. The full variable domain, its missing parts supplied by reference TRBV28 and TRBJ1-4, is DVKVTQSSRYLVKRTGEKVFLECVQDMDHENMFWYRQDPGLGLRLIYFSYDVKMKEKGDIPEGYSVSREKKERFSLILESASTNQTSMYLCASTPSGTGGGEKLFFGSGTQLSVL.